The subject of this entry is one T cell receptor beta chain. Its antigen is currently unknown. The source of the sample is a study of shared clonotypes between healthy human individuals. Study-wide background: Each donor contributed plates that comprised three CD4 naive, three CD4 memory, two CD8 naive and one CD8 memory.

General study results and limits: Memory subsets generally showed smaller estimated richness than naive subsets did.

V was shortened by 3 bases and J by 7 bases, with 16 bases between the two germline ends. Germline assignment: CDR1 SGHTA and CDR2 FQGNSA. This CDR3 contains 15 residues. Sequenced by immunoSEQ multiplex PCR; TCRdb stores in-frame clones only, minus some. The sample carries roughly 1,100,000 clones, 70% to 80% recorded once. The V call is TRBV7-2, the J call TRBJ1-3; tentatively, D is TRBD1 (6 bases). The specimen was memory CD4+ T cells sorted from blood. Subset denoted: CD45RA-negative fraction. This receptor was identified in a man younger than 35 in good health. The DNA for the CDR3 is TGTGCCAGCAGCTTCGCCGATGGCAGGGGCAACACCATATATTTT. It yields the protein CASSFADGRGNTIYF.